These T cell receptor beta chains were read from a single sample in a study of post-analysis software for immune sequencing data. One entry per CDR3 protein, called by TCRdb with MiXCR from the PCR reads. The table lists 600,000 to 700,000 distinct CDR3 sequences, 59% of them singletons. Sequenced material: blood. The receptors come from a girl aged 2-15 years with multiple sclerosis. The CDR3 runs from the conserved cysteine through the conserved F or W.

CDR3 protein	V gene	J gene
CASSQESGAGYTF	TRBV4-1	TRBJ1-2
CSAAPQLGEQYF	TRBV20-1	TRBJ2-7
CAISGSGGTDTQYF	TRBV10-3	TRBJ2-3
CASSSKRRITDTQYF	TRBV7-8	TRBJ2-3
CASSVETITDTQYF	TRBV5-1	TRBJ2-3
CAWTRAGSWEQYF	TRBV30	TRBJ2-7
CSATLGHTKTYEQYF	TRBV20-1	NA
CASSSSRGSGPSYEQYF	TRBV12-3/TRBV12-4	TRBJ2-7
CASSGLAGGQETQYF	TRBV9	TRBJ2-5
CASSYLPQGKSYNEQFF	TRBV6-2/TRBV6-3	TRBJ2-1
CASSPATVRWGRGYTF	TRBV9	TRBJ1-2
CASSLLAGSINEQYF	TRBV2	TRBJ2-7
CSARGQGYEQYF	TRBV20-1	TRBJ2-7
CSAEGQEDTQYF	TRBV20-1	TRBJ2-3
CASSGTGARETQYF	TRBV6-6	TRBJ2-5
CASSLGGLGEQYF	TRBV12-3/TRBV12-4	TRBJ2-7
CSASPSGSKQYF	TRBV20-1	TRBJ2-7
CSVSERANEKLFF	TRBV29-1	TRBJ1-4
CSASPAGGVDTQYF	TRBV20-1	TRBJ2-3
CSARDQSGGAQETQYF	TRBV20-1	TRBJ2-5
CASSLGRVVNTEAFF	TRBV6-5	TRBJ1-1
CASKGQTGNTEAFF	TRBV6-1	TRBJ1-1
CSARGPTKGPLHF	TRBV20-1	TRBJ1-6
CSVVLRAGVFSYNEQFF	TRBV29-1	TRBJ2-1
CASGRLVSEQFF	TRBV6-5	TRBJ2-1
CASSTVAGGGNEQFF	TRBV5-1	TRBJ2-1
CASSQAPGQGYHEQYF	TRBV4-2	NA
CSAFRGGARNEQFF	TRBV20-1	TRBJ2-1
CASSQEKRGGYEQYF	TRBV3-1	NA
CSVSRVDYNEQFF	TRBV29-1	TRBJ2-1
CATSDPTGNPDTQYF	TRBV24-1	TRBJ2-3
CASSSDRDIDTQYF	TRBV11-1	TRBJ2-3
CASSIQGATYNEQFF	TRBV3-1	TRBJ2-1
CASSQDLGDSELNTEAFF	TRBV3-1	TRBJ1-1
CATKGGNNNQPQHF	TRBV6-5	TRBJ1-5
CSARDYGDPIQETQYF	TRBV20-1	TRBJ2-5
CASSYSGRSTDTQYF	TRBV6-6	TRBJ2-3
CASSKPGLASTDTQYF	TRBV12-3/TRBV12-4	TRBJ2-3
CASSTSRQGSYTF	TRBV27	TRBJ1-2
CASRPLLAGGFQETQYF	TRBV6-2/TRBV6-3	TRBJ2-5